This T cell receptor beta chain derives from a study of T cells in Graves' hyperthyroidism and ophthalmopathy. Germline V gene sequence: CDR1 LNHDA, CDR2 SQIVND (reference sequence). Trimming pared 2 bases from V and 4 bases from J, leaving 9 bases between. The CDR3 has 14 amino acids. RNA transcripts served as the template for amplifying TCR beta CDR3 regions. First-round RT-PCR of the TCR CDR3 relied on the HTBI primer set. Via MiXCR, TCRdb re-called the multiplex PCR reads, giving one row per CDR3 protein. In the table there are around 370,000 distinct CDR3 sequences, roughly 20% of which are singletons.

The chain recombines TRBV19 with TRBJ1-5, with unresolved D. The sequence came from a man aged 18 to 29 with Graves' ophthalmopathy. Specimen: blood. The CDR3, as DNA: TGTGCCAGTAGTATAAGCCGGAGGAATCAGCCCCAGCATTTT. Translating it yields CASSISRRNQPQHF.